This note documents a single T cell receptor beta chain sequence. The CDR3 is 16 residues long. The ends were cut back, 5 bases at V and 1 base at J, with 17 bases in the middle. CDR1 is KGHSH and CDR2 is LQKENI in the germline V gene. The sample belongs to a study of cytomegalovirus exposure and HLA in healthy donors. With 60 Vbeta and 13 Jbeta primers, the PCR was carried out. Data came from immunoSEQ multiplex PCR; TCRdb stores just in-frame clones and leaves some out. The sample contains roughly 160,000 clones, roughly 79% of which appear only once. The sample comprised PBMCs. The chain recombines TRBV18 with TRBJ1-1; D is unclear. The receptor's source is a woman in her fifties or sixties in good health and CMV-seropositive. This CDR3 reads CASSFLPRFANTEAFF. The CDR3 nucleotides read TGTGCCAGCTCATTCCTACCGCGGTTCGCGAACACTGAAGCTTTCTTT.